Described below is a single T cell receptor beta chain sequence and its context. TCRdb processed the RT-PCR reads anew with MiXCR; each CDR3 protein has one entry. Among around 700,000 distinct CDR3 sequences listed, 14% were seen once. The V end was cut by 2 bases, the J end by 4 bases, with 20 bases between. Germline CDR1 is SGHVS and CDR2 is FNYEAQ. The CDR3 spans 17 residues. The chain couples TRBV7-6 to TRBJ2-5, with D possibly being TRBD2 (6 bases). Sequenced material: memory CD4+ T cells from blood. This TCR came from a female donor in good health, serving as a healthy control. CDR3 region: CASSLSGDSSFRETQYF. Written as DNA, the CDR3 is TGTGCCAGCAGCTTATCGGGGGACTCCTCTTTCCGAGAGACCCAGTACTTC.